This T cell receptor (beta chain) stems from a study of T cell clones after liver transplantation. This CDR3 region has 18 residues. Germline CDR1 is SEHNR and CDR2 is FQNEAQ (reference sequence). The V segment lost 4 bases and the J segment 5 bases; nucleotides outside the gene matches: 17. This table comes from immunoSEQ multiplex PCR, and its TCRdb copy is limited to in-frame clones, with some not included. The sample includes 9,000 to 10,000 clones, about 75% of them seen just once. This clonotype originated in a human donor who received a liver transplant. The sequencing used CD8+ T cells from blood, collected before liver transplant. The chain uses TRBV7-9 and TRBJ1-5; TRBD1 matches at 7 bases. The DNA of the CDR3 is TGTGCCAGCAGCTCTTCGCCGCGACAGGGTAGGAGGGATCAGCCCCAGCATTTT. This sequence encodes CASSSSPRQGRRDQPQHF.